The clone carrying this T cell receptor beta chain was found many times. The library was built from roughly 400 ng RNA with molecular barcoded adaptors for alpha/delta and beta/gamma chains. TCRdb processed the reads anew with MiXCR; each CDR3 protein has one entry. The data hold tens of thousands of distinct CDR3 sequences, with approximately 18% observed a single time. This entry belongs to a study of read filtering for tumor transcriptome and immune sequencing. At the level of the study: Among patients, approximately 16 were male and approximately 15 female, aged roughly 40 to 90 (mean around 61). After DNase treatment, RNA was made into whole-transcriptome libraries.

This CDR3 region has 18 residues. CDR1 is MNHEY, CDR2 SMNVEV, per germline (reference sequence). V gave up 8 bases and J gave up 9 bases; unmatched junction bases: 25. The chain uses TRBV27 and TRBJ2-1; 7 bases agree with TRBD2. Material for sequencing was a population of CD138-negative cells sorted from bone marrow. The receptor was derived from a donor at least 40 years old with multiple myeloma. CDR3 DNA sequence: TGTGCCAGCGGACCAGGACCCAGGGAGCGGGGAAGGGGCAGTGAGCAGTTCTTC. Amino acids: CASGPGPRERGRGSEQFF.